This section outlines one T cell receptor beta chain sequence together with its context. Clones were read by immunoSEQ multiplex PCR, and TCRdb kept only the in-frame ones, dropping some. The profile covers about 7,900 clones, with 23% appearing a single time and almost 6% taken by the ten largest. Treatment meaning: randomized to nivolumab then ipilimumab (arm A) or the reverse (arm B). This entry is derived from a study of sequential checkpoint blockade in melanoma. The specimen comprised tumor tissue (inferred from file names), sampled from a patient given nivolumab and ipilimumab in sequence. This clonotype originated in a human donor with melanoma.

The DNA of the CDR3 is TGTGCCAGCAGCCAATCGGGGCAGAGTAATCAGCCCCAGCATTTT. Amino acids: CASSQSGQSNQPQHF. The chain has TRBV16 and TRBJ1-5, with D possibly being TRBD1 (5 bases). The CDR3 extends over 15 amino acids. Germline CDR1 KGHSY, CDR2 FQNENV. The germline V and J ends were trimmed by 0 bases and 4 bases, with 10 bases remaining between them.